The clone carrying this TCR beta chain showed up just once. The data were obtained in a study of T cell repertoires in ileal Crohn's disease. Time point specified: neoterminal ileum biopsy at postoperative endoscopy, about 6 months after surgery. Profiled with immunoSEQ multiplex PCR; TCRdb holds only in-frame clones, not every one. The data contain 6,500 to 8,500 clones, around 70% of them seen just once; the ten biggest clones take up 9%. The germline V and J ends were trimmed by 2 bases and 4 bases, with 11 bases remaining between them. The CDR3 loop spans 14 amino acids. Germline CDR1 reads MDHEN; CDR2 reads SYDVKM.

Sequencing was carried out using ileal tissue. The clonotype comes from an adult with Crohn's disease. This chain uses TRBV28 with TRBJ1-2, with no clear D. CDR3: CASSLGWAFYGYTF. The CDR3 DNA is TGTGCCAGCAGTTTAGGCTGGGCGTTCTATGGCTACACCTTC.